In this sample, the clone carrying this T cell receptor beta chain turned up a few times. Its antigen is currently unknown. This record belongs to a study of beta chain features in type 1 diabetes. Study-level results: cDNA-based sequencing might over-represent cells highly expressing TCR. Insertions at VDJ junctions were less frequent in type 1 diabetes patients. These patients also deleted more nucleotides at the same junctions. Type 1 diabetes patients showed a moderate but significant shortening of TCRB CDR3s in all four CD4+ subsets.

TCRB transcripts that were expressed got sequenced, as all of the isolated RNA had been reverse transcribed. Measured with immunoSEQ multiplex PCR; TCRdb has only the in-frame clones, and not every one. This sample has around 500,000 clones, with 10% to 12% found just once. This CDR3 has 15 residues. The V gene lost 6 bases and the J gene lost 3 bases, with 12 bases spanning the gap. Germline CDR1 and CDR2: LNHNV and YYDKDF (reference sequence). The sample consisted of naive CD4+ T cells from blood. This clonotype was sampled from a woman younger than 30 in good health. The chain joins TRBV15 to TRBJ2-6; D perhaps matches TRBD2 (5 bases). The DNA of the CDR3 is TGTGCCACCAGTCTCGGAGGCTATGGGGCCAACGTCCTGACTTTC. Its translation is CATSLGGYGANVLTF.